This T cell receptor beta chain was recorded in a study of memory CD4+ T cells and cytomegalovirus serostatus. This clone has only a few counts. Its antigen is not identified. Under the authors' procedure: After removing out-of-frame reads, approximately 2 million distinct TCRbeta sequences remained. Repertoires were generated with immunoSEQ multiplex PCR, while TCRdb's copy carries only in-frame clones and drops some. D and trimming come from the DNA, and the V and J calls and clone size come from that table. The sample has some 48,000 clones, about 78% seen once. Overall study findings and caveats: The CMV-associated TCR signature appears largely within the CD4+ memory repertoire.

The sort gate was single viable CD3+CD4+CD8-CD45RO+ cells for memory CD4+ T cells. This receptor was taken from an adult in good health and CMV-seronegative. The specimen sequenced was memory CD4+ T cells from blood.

CDR3 nucleotide sequence: TGTGCCAGCAGTTCCCACACGGGGCTAGGAGAGGATGGCTACACCTTC. It codes for CASSSHTGLGEDGYTF. The gene calls are TRBV28 and TRBJ1-2, with D maybe TRBD1 (5 bases). Germline V gene sequence: CDR1 MDHEN, CDR2 SYDVKM. The CDR3 sequence is 16 residues long. V was pared by 4 bases and J by 6 bases, with 21 bases between.